This is a list of T cell receptor beta chains from one sample in a study of shared clonotypes between healthy human individuals. The assay was immunoSEQ multiplex PCR, and TCRdb's table has in-frame clones only and misses some. Among about 2.1 million clones listed, about 93% were seen once. Sequenced input: naive CD8+ T cells from PBMCs. The source of these receptors is a man between 18 and 29 years old in good health. Some clones in this sample may be carry-over from other donors' samples. Each CDR3 is given with its conserved first and last residue. A D gene is named only where the DNA matches it firmly. The size entry is marked missing in some rows and otherwise reads once, few, many or a size class.

J,D,size,V,DNA,CDR3
TRBJ1-5,-,-,TRBV27,TGTGCCAGCAGTTTATATGGTCGAAGTCAGCCCCAGCATTTT,CASSLYGRSQPQHF
TRBJ2-2,-,-,TRBV5-6,TGTGCCAGCAGCGTAAACCTTAGGGTTACCAACACCGGGGAGCTGTTTTTT,CASSVNLRVTNTGELFF
TRBJ2-1,-,-,TRBV6-5,TGTGCCAGCAGTTACACAGGGCAGAATGAGCAGTTCTTC,CASSYTGQNEQFF
TRBJ2-7,-,-,TRBV9,TGTGCCAGCAGCGTTAGCGGAAGGGATGACGAGCAGTACTTC,CASSVSGRDDEQYF
TRBJ2-2,-,-,TRBV27,TGTGCCAGCAGTTTAGCTCCTAACACCGGGGAGCTGTTTTTT,CASSLAPNTGELFF
TRBJ2-4,TRBD2,-,TRBV30,TGTGCCTGGAGTAAACGGACTAGCGGACTAGCCAAAAACATTCAGTACTTC,CAWSKRTSGLAKNIQYF
TRBJ2-3,-,-,TRBV2,TGTGCCAGCAGGGCCCGAGGGGGAGGGAGAACAGATACGCAGTATTTT,CASRARGGGRTDTQYF
TRBJ2-2,TRBD1,-,TRBV29-1,TGCAGCGCCGAACTCTGGACAGGGAGGTCCGGGGAGCTGTTTTTT,CSAELWTGRSGELFF
TRBJ2-1,-,-,TRBV11-2,TGTGCCAGCAGCTTAGGACTGACAAGCTCCTACAATGAGCAGTTCTTC,CASSLGLTSSYNEQFF
TRBJ1-1,TRBD1,once,TRBV10-1,TGCGCCAGCAGCTGGGACAGGGAGGGGAGCACTGAAGCTTTCTTT,CASSWDREGSTEAFF
TRBJ2-7,-,-,TRBV11-2,TGTGCCAGCAGCTTAGCGAGAGGACCTTTCTACGAGCAGTACTTC,CASSLARGPFYEQYF
TRBJ2-7,-,-,TRBV19,TGTGCCAGTAGTATTACCGGGTTCGGGGAGCAGTACTTC,CASSITGFGEQYF
TRBJ1-2,-,-,TRBV23-1,TGCGCCACCGAGAAACGCCAGGCGGGGAACTATGGCTACACCTTC,CATEKRQAGNYGYTF
TRBJ2-3,TRBD2,-,TRBV10-3,TGTGCCATCAGTGAGTCGGGACTACGCACAGATACGCAGTATTTT,CAISESGLRTDTQYF
TRBJ2-7,-,-,TRBV11-2,TGTGCCAGCAGCTTAGGGGGTTTTAGGGGCATTGCCTACGAGCAGTACTTC,CASSLGGFRGIAYEQYF
TRBJ2-7,TRBD1,-,TRBV7-2,TGTGCCAGCAGCACTAGGGGGGACAGGGGGCGTTACGAGCAGTACTTC,CASSTRGDRGRYEQYF
TRBJ2-7,TRBD1,-,TRBV27,TGTGCCAGCAGCCTACAGGGGGCCCCCTACGAGCAGTACTTC,CASSLQGAPYEQYF
TRBJ2-7,-,once,TRBV5-5,TGTGCCAGCAGCTTCGAGGCCTACGAGCAGTACTTC,CASSFEAYEQYF
TRBJ1-5,TRBD1,-,TRBV28,TGTGCCAGCGTCACAGGGGTGGGCAATCAGCCCCAGCATTTT,CASVTGVGNQPQHF
TRBJ1-1,-,-,TRBV16,TGTGCCAGCAGCCCCTGGGGGAACACTGAAGCTTTCTTT,CASSPWGNTEAFF
TRBJ1-2,TRBD1,-,TRBV19,TGTGCCAGTATCGACAGGGGATACACTAACTATGGCTACACCTTC,CASIDRGYTNYGYTF
TRBJ2-7,-,-,TRBV6-6,TGTGCCAGCAGTTACTCTGGGGGTCTCTCCTACGAGCAGTACTTC,CASSYSGGLSYEQYF
TRBJ2-7,-,-,TRBV10-3,TGTGCCATCAGTGAGCCAACGGCGGGACCAAGACCGAACGAGCAGTACTTC,CAISEPTAGPRPNEQYF
TRBJ2-2,-,-,TRBV15,TGTGCCACCAGCAGAGAAGGCGTCAGGGCGAACACCGGGGAGCTGTTTTTT,CATSREGVRANTGELFF
TRBJ2-7,-,-,TRBV19,TGTGCCAGTAGAGACCTCTACGAGCAGTACTTC,CASRDLYEQYF
TRBJ2-7,TRBD2,-,TRBV10-2,TGCGCCAGCAGTGAGAGGGGACTAGCGGCCTACGAGCAGTACTTC,CASSERGLAAYEQYF
TRBJ1-1,-,-,TRBV4-1,TGCGCCAGCAGCCACACGACGGCCGGCATGAACACTGAAGCTTTCTTT,CASSHTTAGMNTEAFF
TRBJ2-5,TRBD2,-,TRBV9,TGTGCCAGCAGCGAGGGAGGGACTGGGAGGGAGACCCAGTACTTC,CASSEGGTGRETQYF
TRBJ1-2,-,-,TRBV25-1,TGTGCCAGCAGTGGACCTTTCGTGGATGGCTACACCTTC,CASSGPFVDGYTF
TRBJ2-2,-,-,TRBV6-1,TGTGCCAGCACTGACTGGGGCACCGGGGAGCTGTTTTTT,CASTDWGTGELFF
TRBJ2-2,-,-,TRBV14,TGTGCCAGCAGCGAAGTGAACACCGGGGAGCTGTTTTTT,CASSEVNTGELFF
TRBJ2-3,TRBD2,-,TRBV9,TGTGCCAGCAGCGTAGGGTGGGCGGGAGTGGCAGATACGCAGTATTTT,CASSVGWAGVADTQYF
TRBJ2-1,TRBD2,-,TRBV11-2,TGTGCCAGCATCTCTCCTAGCGGGAACTCAAGGATACACAATGAGCAGTTCTTC,CASISPSGNSRIHNEQFF
TRBJ2-4,-,-,TRBV4-1,TGCGCCAGCAGCCAAGTCGGTAGGAGACTAGCCAAAAACATTCAGTACTTC,CASSQVGRRLAKNIQYF
TRBJ2-4,TRBD2,-,TRBV28,TGTGCCAGCAGTTCACCGGGACTAGCGGGAACCATTCAGTACTTC,CASSSPGLAGTIQYF
TRBJ2-7,-,-,TRBV9,TGTGCCAGCAGCTCCCTAGGAGGCTGGGGGACGGAGGAGCAGTACTTC,CASSSLGGWGTEEQYF